These 21 T cell receptor beta chains originate from one sample sequenced in a study of chemoradiotherapy in HPV16-positive cancers. The table came from immunoSEQ multiplex PCR; TCRdb's copy has only in-frame clones and leaves some out. The sample has about 8,900 clones; roughly 84% are singletons. The sample consisted of tumor tissue, taken from a patient who underwent chemoradiotherapy. These receptors came from a human donor with HPV-associated anogenital cancer.

The rearrangement links TRBV15 to TRBJ2-4; 7 positions match TRBD2. The CDR3 extends over 16 amino acids. The germline V gene has CDR1 LNHNV and CDR2 YYDKDF (reference sequence). V lost 0 bases, J lost 1 base, and 3 bases stayed unmatched. The CDR3 DNA sequence: TGTGCCACCAGCAGAGATCCTAGCGGTGCCAAAAACATTCAGTACTTC. Translation gives CATSRDPSGAKNIQYF.

The chain carries TRBV28 and TRBJ2-3, with 7 nucleotides matching TRBD2. CDR3 length: 16 residues. Trimming removed 1 base from V and 2 bases from J; junction bases left unmatched: 6. Germline assignment: CDR1 MDHEN and CDR2 SYDVKM. The CDR3 reads CASSLFGGGPTDTQYF. CDR3 bases: TGTGCCAGCAGTTTATTTGGGGGAGGGCCCACAGATACGCAGTATTTT.

This clone was detected once. This CDR3 reads CAWSVRDSPKTQYF. For the CDR3, the DNA is TGTGCCTGGAGTGTACGGGACTCCCCGAAGACCCAGTACTTC. The chain recombines TRBV30 with TRBJ2-5; D may be TRBD2 (6 bases). CDR3 length: 14 residues. Trimming took off 0 bases at V and 6 bases at J, with 14 bases between the two ends. CDR1 and CDR2 (germline): GTSNPN, SVGIG (reference sequence).

V is TRBV7-9 and J is TRBJ1-2; maybe TRBD1 (6 bases). Germline V gives CDR1 SEHNR, CDR2 FQNEAQ (reference sequence). Trimming left V 2 bases short and J 8 bases short, with 15 bases between. The CDR3 consists of 14 residues. In DNA, the CDR3 is TGTGCCAGCAGCTTAACTACAGGGAACAGAGGCTACACCTTC. Protein sequence: CASSLTTGNRGYTF.

The rearrangement links TRBV5-1 to TRBJ1-1, with TRBD1 as a possible D gene (6 bases). V shed 6 bases and J shed 1 base, with 16 bases lying between them. The CDR3 spans 15 residues. Looked up from germline, CDR1 is SGHRS and CDR2 is YFSETQ. DNA for the CDR3: TGCGCCAGCACCGTGGGGGGGGGCCCGAACACTGAAGCTTTCTTT. Its protein product is CASTVGGGPNTEAFF.

The CDR3 DNA sequence: TGTGCCAGCAGTGAAGCTGGGGGCGGGAGCTCCTACAATGAGCAGTTCTTC. It encodes CASSEAGGGSSYNEQFF. This chain connects TRBV2 to TRBJ2-1, with TRBD2 as a possible D gene (7 bases). Germline CDR1 and CDR2: SNHLY and FYNNEI. The CDR3 contains 17 residues. Trimming took 0 bases from V and 0 from J, leaving 12 bases between them.

This clone appeared a few times. J is TRBJ2-1 and V is TRBV7-9; 9 bases line up with TRBD1. After removal of 4 bases from V and 2 bases from J, the junction contained 9 bases not matched to a gene. In germline, CDR1 is SEHNR, CDR2 FQNEAQ (reference sequence). The length of the CDR3 is 17 residues. The CDR3 loop reads CASSSNHRGHAYNEQFF. The CDR3 bases are TGTGCCAGCAGCTCCAACCACAGGGGGCACGCCTACAATGAGCAGTTCTTC.

This clone was picked up one time. This chain's CDR3 is CARGDRHYGYTF. CDR3 bases: TGTGCCAGGGGGGACCGGCACTATGGCTACACCTTC. The rearrangement joins TRBV25-1 to TRBJ1-2; a possible D gene is TRBD1 (5 bases). From germline, CDR1 is MGHDK and CDR2 SYGVNS. The CDR3 totals 12 residues. The V gene lost 9 bases and the J gene lost 3 bases, with 11 bases spanning the gap.

This rearrangement joins TRBV6-6 to TRBJ1-1, with D hard to call. CDR1 is MNHNY and CDR2 is SVGAGI in the germline V gene (reference sequence). The CDR3 runs 15 residues. V was trimmed by 2 bases and J by 4 bases, leaving 14 bases between them. The CDR3 region has the DNA TGTGCCAGCAGTTACCCCGTAGGGTCTTCCACTGAAGCTTTCTTT. Its protein is CASSYPVGSSTEAFF.

This chain joins TRBV5-6 and TRBJ2-7; D gene ambiguous. This CDR3 region has 14 residues. Germline values: CDR1 SGHDT, CDR2 YYEEEE. Trimming removed 2 bases from V and 3 bases from J, with 12 bases in between. This CDR3 is CASSLKVTSYEQYF. The CDR3 bases are TGTGCCAGCAGCTTAAAGGTGACAAGCTACGAGCAGTACTTC.

V and J are TRBV7-8 and TRBJ1-1; unclear D gene. The CDR3 is 13 residues long. V was trimmed by 4 bases and J by 1 base, leaving 7 bases between them. CDR1 and CDR2 from the germline V gene are SGHVS and FQNEAQ. CDR3 protein: CASSSQRNTEAFF. DNA for the CDR3: TGTGCCAGCAGCTCACAGAGGAACACTGAAGCTTTCTTT.

This clone was detected a few times. The CDR3 spells CASSGGQGSGYTF. Here the CDR3 DNA reads TGTGCCAGCAGTGGGGGACAGGGCTCTGGCTACACCTTC. V gene TRBV2 combines with J gene TRBJ1-2; 9 nucleotides align to TRBD1. Germline lookup yields CDR1 SNHLY and CDR2 FYNNEI. This CDR3 contains 13 residues. Unmatched junction bases numbered 4, after V lost 4 bases and J lost 7 bases.

CDR3 sequence reads: CASSTHGSTGELFF. As DNA, the CDR3 is TGTGCCAGCAGCACCCACGGCAGCACCGGGGAGCTGTTTTTT. This chain joins TRBV6-5 and TRBJ2-2; no definite D call. CDR1 MNHEY and CDR2 SVGAGI come from the germline V gene. This CDR3 contains 14 residues. Trimming shortened V by 6 bases and J by 4 bases, and 12 bases separated the two germline ends.

V and J are TRBV7-3 and TRBJ2-1; the match to TRBD2 covers 9 bases. Germline trimming cut 4 bases from V and 9 bases from J; bases unmatched to any gene: 10. This CDR3 contains 15 residues. CDR1 is SGHTA, CDR2 FQGTGA, per germline. The DNA for the CDR3 is TGTGCCAGCAGCTCCGCGGCGGGGGGGCAGGGTGAGCAGTTCTTC. Translation: CASSSAAGGQGEQFF. The full variable domain, rest sourced from reference TRBV7-3 and TRBJ2-1, is GAGVSQTPSNKVTEKGKYVELRCDPISGHTALYWYRQSLGQGPEFLIYFQGTGAADDSGLPNDRFFAVRPEGSVSTLKIQRTERGDSAVYLCASSSAAGGQGEQFFGPGTRLTVL.

V and J are TRBV9 and TRBJ2-7, with TRBD2 matching 7 bases. CDR3 size: 14 residues. Losses at the gene ends were 0 bases for V and 6 bases for J; bases not matched to a gene: 6. Looked up from germline, CDR1 is SGDLS and CDR2 is YYNGEE. CDR3 sequence reads: CASSVVGTTREQYF. The DNA of the CDR3 is TGTGCCAGCAGCGTAGTGGGGACTACTCGCGAGCAGTACTTC.

This clone occurred once. The CDR3 region has the DNA TGCAGCGTAGCCCAACTGTCAGGGGACATTCAGTACTTC. Protein: CSVAQLSGDIQYF. The rearrangement joins TRBV29-1 to TRBJ2-4; D may be TRBD1 (6 bases). The CDR3 is 13 residues long. Germline lookup yields CDR1 SQVTM and CDR2 ANQGSEA. Trimming removed 6 bases at V and 8 bases at J, with 17 bases between.

The gene calls are TRBV28 and TRBJ1-5; the match to TRBD1 covers 8 bases. There are 14 residues in the CDR3. Trimming at V came to 5 bases and at J to 3 bases, leaving 3 bases not matched to a gene. Germline lookup yields CDR1 MDHEN and CDR2 SYDVKM. In DNA, the CDR3 is TGTGCCAGCAGTCGGGACAGGAACAATCAGCCCCAGCATTTT. Its translation: CASSRDRNNQPQHF.

This sequence joins TRBV5-1 and TRBJ1-3; 8 nucleotides align to TRBD1. CDR1 and CDR2 from the germline V gene are SGHRS and YFSETQ. This CDR3 contains 16 residues. With V trimmed by 4 bases and J by 4 bases, 10 bases remained unmatched. The CDR3 DNA is TGCGCCAGCAGCCCGGTGGTCGGGACAGGAGGAAACACCATATATTTT. Protein product: CASSPVVGTGGNTIYF. Full variable domain (missing parts from reference TRBV5-1 and TRBJ1-3): KAGVTQTPRYLIKTRGQQVTLSCSPISGHRSVSWYQQTPGQGLQFLFEYFSETQRNKGNFPGRFSGRQFSNSRSEMNVSTLELGDSALYLCASSPVVGTGGNTIYFGEGSWLTVV.

The chain links TRBV19 to TRBJ2-6; TRBD1 is a possible D gene (6 bases). Trimming removed 4 bases from V and 0 bases from J, with 10 bases in between. CDR1 is LNHDA and CDR2 is SQIVND in the germline V gene (reference sequence). This CDR3 comprises 16 residues. DNA of the CDR3: TGTGCCAGTAGTACCGGACAGCCCTCTGGGGCCAACGTCCTGACTTTC. Translated, it gives CASSTGQPSGANVLTF.

This rearrangement joins TRBV4-1 to TRBJ2-7; D might be TRBD1 (6 bases). Germline CDR1 is MGHRA and CDR2 is YSYEKL. This CDR3 has 18 residues. With 4 bases removed from V and 2 bases from J, the gap between germline ends came to 24 bases. The CDR3 sequence: CASSLSRDRGKDTYEQYF. CDR3 nucleotide sequence: TGCGCCAGCAGCCTTTCCCGGGATAGGGGGAAAGACACCTACGAGCAGTACTTC.

V gene TRBV10-3 combines with J gene TRBJ1-5, with a tentative D call TRBD1 (6 bases). The V and J ends lost 6 bases and 9 bases respectively, with 18 bases between them. CDR1 is ENHRY, CDR2 SYGVKD, per germline. CDR3 length: 14 residues. CDR3 sequence (DNA): TGTGCCATCAGGGACGACAGGTCGCTAGGGCCCCAGCATTTT. It translates to CAIRDDRSLGPQHF.